A single sample gave rise to the 8 T cell receptor beta chains below, sequenced in a study of immune heterogeneity within non-small cell lung tumors. Bulk tumor genomic DNA, roughly 600 ng per sample, was the template. Every primary tumor yielded several biopsies, spaced far apart, that were taken during surgery. The study enrolled patients with untreated, newly diagnosed non-small cell lung cancer who underwent curative surgery. Using 32 V and 13 J primers, multiplex PCR amplified TCR beta CDR3. Each CDR3 protein gets one entry after TCRdb re-called the multiplex PCR reads with MiXCR. The profile covers approximately 7,200 distinct CDR3 sequences, with 22% appearing a single time and roughly 15% taken by the ten largest. The sample taken for sequencing was lung tumor tissue. All receptors derive from a man between 60 and 75 years old with non-small cell lung cancer.

This chain connects TRBV4-1 to TRBJ2-1, with D unresolved. V was shortened by 4 bases and J by 6 bases, with 13 bases between the two germline ends. This CDR3 comprises 14 residues. Germline values: CDR1 MGHRA, CDR2 YSYEKL. The CDR3 loop is CASSPSESTNEQFF. For the CDR3, the DNA is TGCGCCAGCAGCCCATCGGAATCCACCAATGAGCAGTTCTTC.

This clonotype was picked up many times. The V and J genes are TRBV29-1 and TRBJ1-2, with D hard to call. Per the germline V gene, CDR1 is SQVTM and CDR2 is ANQGSEA. V gave up 0 bases and J gave up 0 bases, with 17 bases separating them. CDR3 length: 17 residues. The CDR3: CSVEDIILGLANYGYTF. CDR3 DNA: TGCAGCGTTGAAGATATTATCTTAGGTCTAGCTAACTATGGCTACACCTTC.

Within the sample, this clonotype is medium-sized. The chain recombines TRBV11-1 with TRBJ2-2, with 8 bases matching TRBD2. The CDR3 totals 15 residues. The germline V gene has CDR1 SGHAT and CDR2 FQDESV (reference sequence). V was pared by 5 bases and J by 6 bases, with 8 bases of the junction left unmatched. This CDR3 is CASSQREGSAGELFF. CDR3 bases: TGTGCCAGCAGCCAACGGGAGGGATCGGCCGGGGAGCTGTTTTTT.

By share, this clonotype ranks as medium-sized. The rearrangement joins TRBV27 to TRBJ2-7, with D possibly called TRBD1 or TRBD2 (5 bases each). The CDR3 loop spans 16 amino acids. Trimming stripped 1 base from V and 2 bases from J, with 15 bases between. Germline values: CDR1 MNHEY, CDR2 SMNVEV (reference sequence). CDR3 sequence (DNA): TGTGCCAGCAGTTTATTTTTCGGGACGGATACCTACGAGCAGTACTTC. The encoded protein is CASSLFFGTDTYEQYF.

This clonotype was seen a few times. A read error may explain this, as a much larger clone is one base away. This rearrangement joins TRBV5-1 to TRBJ1-1, with D possibly being TRBD1 (6 bases). This CDR3 has 14 residues. The V end was cut by 0 bases, the J end by 7 bases, with 13 bases between. Germline V lookup: CDR1 SGHRS, CDR2 YFSETQ. CDR3 bases: TGCGCCAGCAGCTTGGCCATGGGGGGCCATGAAGCTTTCTTT. It translates to CASSLAMGGHEAFF.

This clonotype came up a few times. A much larger clone lies a single base off, so this may be a read error. The chain has TRBV28 and TRBJ1-5; D may be TRBD1 (5 bases). The CDR3 length is 15 residues. Per germline, CDR1 MDHEN and CDR2 SYDVKM. Trimming removed 2 bases at V and 9 bases at J, with 17 bases between. CDR3 sequence reads: CASSLQGAKYRPQHF. The CDR3 coding sequence is TGTGCCAGCAGTTTACAGGGAGCGAAGTATCGGCCCCAGCATTTT.

The gene calls are TRBV4-1 and TRBJ2-1; TRBD2 aligns across 14 bases. The ends lost 1 base at V and 9 bases at J; junction bases unmatched: 11. CDR1 is MGHRA, CDR2 YSYEKL, per germline. The CDR3 spans 18 residues. Here the CDR3 reads CASSQAAAGTSGSGEQFF. DNA of the CDR3: TGCGCCAGCAGCCAAGCGGCTGCCGGGACTAGCGGGAGTGGTGAGCAGTTCTTC.

The sample holds many counts of this clonotype. The CDR3 sequence: CASSLFAGELFF. The CDR3 nucleotides read TGTGCCAGCAGCTTATTCGCCGGGGAGCTGTTTTTT. The chain recombines TRBV7-2 with TRBJ2-2; D remains ambiguous. The ends were cut back, 2 bases at V and 6 bases at J, with 4 bases in the middle. This CDR3 has 12 residues. Germline V lookup: CDR1 SGHTA, CDR2 FQGNSA.